This TCR beta chain comes out of a study of CDR3 diversity in severe acne. The CDR3 sequence is 13 residues long. Per the germline V gene, CDR1 is MNHEY and CDR2 is SVGEGT. Trimming left V 5 bases short and J 7 bases short, with 11 bases between. This clonotype showed up many times. One entry per CDR3 protein results from TCRdb running MiXCR on the PCR reads. The data show 97,000 or so distinct CDR3 sequences, 51% seen once. The chain combines TRBV6-2 or TRBV6-3 with TRBJ2-2, with D unclear. The TCR sequence derives from a male donor with acne. The specimen sequenced was blood. CDR3 DNA: TGTGCCAGCAGTAAATCGGACGTCGGGGAGCTGTTTTTT. Protein: CASSKSDVGELFF.